This is a list of T cell receptor beta chains from one sample in a study of blood T cells in healthy people across ages. TCRdb analysed the 5' RACE reads with MiXCR anew, one entry per CDR3 protein. The sample consists of some 1,000,000 distinct CDR3 sequences, less than 25% of them appearing once. These data also formed part of another study, on T cells of mothers and their children.

The specimen sequenced was blood. These receptors were collected from a girl aged 2 to 9 in good health. CDR3s include the opening cysteine and the closing phenylalanine or tryptophan. The D gene is left open where the match is weak. Clone size appears in some rows only: once, few, many, or a class for an expanded clone.

v_call: TRBV29-1; clone_size: few; j_call: TRBJ1-1; d_call: TRBD1; cdr3_aa: CSVGGQGGDGFEAFF; cdr3_nt: TGCAGCGTGGGAGGACAGGGAGGGGATGGATTTGAAGCTTTCTTT
v_call: TRBV20-1; clone_size: few; j_call: TRBJ1-1; d_call: -; cdr3_aa: CSARDFTEAFF; cdr3_nt: TGCAGTGCCAGGGACTTCACTGAAGCTTTCTTT
v_call: TRBV12-3/TRBV12-4; clone_size: few; j_call: TRBJ2-1; d_call: -; cdr3_aa: CASRSSGTEDEQFF; cdr3_nt: TGTGCCAGCAGATCATCCGGGACGGAAGATGAGCAGTTCTTC
v_call: TRBV20-1; clone_size: few; j_call: TRBJ1-6; d_call: -; cdr3_aa: CSAREDGGSPLHF; cdr3_nt: TGCAGTGCTAGGGAGGACGGCGGTTCACCCCTCCACTTT
v_call: TRBV15; clone_size: few; j_call: TRBJ1-1; d_call: -; cdr3_aa: CATSYGGTSAAAQAFF; cdr3_nt: TGTGCCACCAGCTACGGAGGGACCTCCGCAGCCGCCCAAGCTTTCTTT
v_call: TRBV5-1; clone_size: -; j_call: TRBJ2-5; d_call: -; cdr3_aa: CASSRDWGDGETQYF; cdr3_nt: TGCGCCAGCAGCCGTGACTGGGGTGATGGCGAGACCCAGTACTTC
v_call: TRBV5-1; clone_size: few; j_call: TRBJ2-3; d_call: TRBD1; cdr3_aa: CASSLETDRSTDTQYF; cdr3_nt: TGCGCCAGCAGCTTGGAAACGGACAGGAGCACAGATACGCAGTATTTT
v_call: TRBV7-8; clone_size: -; j_call: TRBJ1-1; d_call: -; cdr3_aa: CASSLAVSPNTEAFF; cdr3_nt: TGTGCCAGCAGCTTAGCTGTCAGCCCGAACACTGAAGCTTTCTTT
v_call: TRBV12-3/TRBV12-4; clone_size: -; j_call: TRBJ2-7; d_call: -; cdr3_aa: CASSLEGGDYNEQYF; cdr3_nt: TGTGCCAGCAGTTTAGAGGGGGGGGACTACAACGAGCAGTACTTC
v_call: TRBV3-1; clone_size: many; j_call: TRBJ2-3; d_call: TRBD2; cdr3_aa: CASSQGSSAGDTDTQYF; cdr3_nt: TGTGCCAGCAGCCAAGGGAGTTCAGCGGGAGACACAGATACGCAGTATTTT
v_call: TRBV29-1; clone_size: few; j_call: TRBJ2-6; d_call: TRBD1; cdr3_aa: CSVVEGDSSSGANVLTF; cdr3_nt: TGCAGCGTTGTTGAGGGGGACAGTAGCTCTGGGGCCAACGTCCTGACTTTC
v_call: TRBV19; clone_size: -; j_call: TRBJ2-4; d_call: TRBD1; cdr3_aa: CASSPTTGATGIQYF; cdr3_nt: TGTGCCAGTAGTCCAACCACAGGGGCCACTGGAATTCAGTACTTC
v_call: TRBV20-1; clone_size: -; j_call: TRBJ2-7; d_call: -; cdr3_aa: CSTRQRSSYEQYF; cdr3_nt: TGCAGTACTAGACAGCGGAGCTCCTACGAGCAGTACTTC
v_call: TRBV3-1; clone_size: few; j_call: TRBJ2-1; d_call: -; cdr3_aa: CASSQPPPGWGEQFF; cdr3_nt: TGTGCCAGCAGCCAACCCCCCCCGGGGTGGGGTGAGCAGTTCTTC
v_call: TRBV29-1; clone_size: -; j_call: TRBJ2-1; d_call: TRBD1; cdr3_aa: CSVAGTGTDNNEQFF; cdr3_nt: TGCAGCGTTGCAGGAACCGGGACAGATAACAATGAGCAGTTCTTC
v_call: TRBV5-1; clone_size: few; j_call: TRBJ2-1; d_call: -; cdr3_aa: CASGLAGAGNGDEQFF; cdr3_nt: TGCGCCAGCGGATTGGCGGGGGCTGGGAATGGCGATGAGCAGTTCTTC
v_call: TRBV27; clone_size: few; j_call: TRBJ2-5; d_call: -; cdr3_aa: CAIGSGTQETQYF; cdr3_nt: TGTGCCATCGGTAGCGGCACCCAAGAGACCCAGTACTTC
v_call: TRBV7-7; clone_size: few; j_call: TRBJ2-1; d_call: -; cdr3_aa: CASYRQKGPYNEQFF; cdr3_nt: TGTGCTAGCTATAGACAGAAGGGCCCCTACAATGAGCAGTTCTTC
v_call: TRBV15; clone_size: few; j_call: TRBJ2-1; d_call: -; cdr3_aa: CATSRERRGFYNEQFF; cdr3_nt: TGTGCCACCAGCAGAGAGCGGCGGGGTTTTTACAATGAGCAGTTCTTC
v_call: TRBV3-1; clone_size: few; j_call: TRBJ1-1; d_call: -; cdr3_aa: CASSQADSSTEAFF; cdr3_nt: TGTGCCAGCAGCCAAGCGGACAGCAGCACTGAAGCTTTCTTT
v_call: TRBV12-3/TRBV12-4; clone_size: few; j_call: TRBJ2-3; d_call: -; cdr3_aa: CASSDPRTSAQITQYF; cdr3_nt: TGTGCCAGCAGTGATCCAAGGACGTCAGCACAGATAACGCAGTATTTT
v_call: TRBV29-1; clone_size: few; j_call: TRBJ1-1; d_call: TRBD1; cdr3_aa: CSVHRQGVNTEAFF; cdr3_nt: TGCAGCGTCCACCGACAGGGGGTGAACACTGAAGCTTTCTTT
v_call: TRBV7-9; clone_size: -; j_call: TRBJ2-1; d_call: -; cdr3_aa: CASSLIPSYNEQFF; cdr3_nt: TGTGCCAGCAGCTTAATCCCGTCCTACAATGAGCAGTTCTTC
v_call: TRBV7-2; clone_size: few; j_call: TRBJ1-4; d_call: -; cdr3_aa: CASGRPETGLQKLFF; cdr3_nt: TGTGCCAGCGGTCGTCCTGAAACAGGTCTCCAGAAACTGTTTTTT
v_call: TRBV12-3/TRBV12-4; clone_size: few; j_call: TRBJ1-6; d_call: TRBD1; cdr3_aa: CASSLAGQGNSPLHF; cdr3_nt: TGTGCCAGCAGTTTAGCGGGACAGGGGAACTCACCCCTCCACTTT
v_call: TRBV15; clone_size: few; j_call: TRBJ2-7; d_call: -; cdr3_aa: CATSRSTDRAIEQYF; cdr3_nt: TGTGCCACCAGCAGATCTACGGACAGAGCAATCGAGCAGTACTTC
v_call: TRBV14; clone_size: -; j_call: TRBJ2-7; d_call: -; cdr3_aa: CASSQMLDYEQYF; cdr3_nt: TGTGCCAGCAGCCAAATGTTAGACTACGAGCAGTACTTC
v_call: TRBV5-1; clone_size: -; j_call: TRBJ2-5; d_call: -; cdr3_aa: CASSWGPGETQYF; cdr3_nt: TGTGCCAGCAGCTGGGGACCGGGGGAGACCCAGTACTTC
v_call: TRBV5-1; clone_size: -; j_call: TRBJ2-4; d_call: -; cdr3_aa: CASSLDTLAKNIQYF; cdr3_nt: TGCGCCAGCAGCTTGGACACCTTAGCCAAAAACATTCAGTACTTC
v_call: TRBV9; clone_size: few; j_call: TRBJ2-1; d_call: -; cdr3_aa: CASMGAIGGTNEQFF; cdr3_nt: TGTGCCAGCATGGGGGCTATCGGGGGGACCAATGAGCAGTTCTTC
v_call: TRBV6-5; clone_size: -; j_call: TRBJ1-2; d_call: -; cdr3_aa: CASSYSGVYGYTF; cdr3_nt: TGTGCCAGCAGTTACTCTGGCGTATATGGCTACACCTTC
v_call: TRBV12-3/TRBV12-4; clone_size: -; j_call: TRBJ1-1; d_call: TRBD1; cdr3_aa: CASSSVRDRTMNTEAFF; cdr3_nt: TGTGCCAGCAGTTCCGTCCGGGACAGGACTATGAACACTGAAGCTTTCTTT
v_call: TRBV29-1; clone_size: -; j_call: TRBJ2-3; d_call: -; cdr3_aa: CSVDLRGLPGDTQYF; cdr3_nt: TGCAGCGTTGACCTTCGGGGGCTCCCTGGGGATACGCAGTATTTT
v_call: TRBV29-1; clone_size: -; j_call: TRBJ1-1; d_call: -; cdr3_aa: CSEVSVNTEAFF; cdr3_nt: TGCAGCGAGGTTTCCGTGAACACTGAAGCTTTCTTT
v_call: TRBV5-5; clone_size: few; j_call: TRBJ2-5; d_call: -; cdr3_aa: CASSSPVEETQYF; cdr3_nt: TGTGCCAGCAGCTCTCCAGTGGAAGAGACCCAGTACTTC
v_call: TRBV20-1; clone_size: -; j_call: TRBJ2-7; d_call: -; cdr3_aa: CSARLVGEQYF; cdr3_nt: TGCAGTGCTAGACTAGTTGGCGAGCAGTACTTC
v_call: TRBV15; clone_size: few; j_call: TRBJ2-5; d_call: -; cdr3_aa: CATSRDSAGSSGETQYF; cdr3_nt: TGTGCCACCAGCAGAGATTCGGCAGGCTCGAGCGGGGAGACCCAGTACTTC
v_call: TRBV20-1; clone_size: -; j_call: TRBJ2-5; d_call: TRBD2; cdr3_aa: CSVRGFLAGDNQETQYF; cdr3_nt: TGCAGTGTTAGGGGTTTCCTAGCGGGGGACAACCAAGAGACCCAGTACTTC
v_call: TRBV3-1; clone_size: -; j_call: TRBJ2-1; d_call: -; cdr3_aa: CASSLRSGPPYNEQFF; cdr3_nt: TGTGCCAGCAGCCTCAGGAGCGGGCCCCCCTACAATGAGCAGTTCTTC
v_call: TRBV12-3/TRBV12-4; clone_size: few; j_call: TRBJ1-5; d_call: -; cdr3_aa: CASSLTPEGNQPQHF; cdr3_nt: TGTGCCAGCAGTTTAACCCCCGAGGGCAATCAGCCCCAGCATTTT
v_call: TRBV7-8; clone_size: -; j_call: TRBJ2-5; d_call: TRBD2; cdr3_aa: CASSLESGRARETQYF; cdr3_nt: TGTGCCAGCAGCTTAGAGAGCGGGAGGGCCAGGGAGACCCAGTACTTC
v_call: TRBV28; clone_size: -; j_call: TRBJ2-7; d_call: -; cdr3_aa: CASSYLDSTYEQYF; cdr3_nt: TGTGCCAGCAGTTACCTGGACTCGACCTACGAGCAGTACTTC
v_call: TRBV12-3/TRBV12-4; clone_size: -; j_call: TRBJ2-7; d_call: -; cdr3_aa: CASSLDRLSRTTEQYF; cdr3_nt: TGTGCCAGCAGTTTAGACAGACTAAGTCGGACAACCGAGCAGTACTTC
v_call: TRBV7-2; clone_size: few; j_call: TRBJ2-3; d_call: TRBD2; cdr3_aa: CASSLGTSGYTDTQYF; cdr3_nt: TGTGCCAGCAGCTTAGGGACTAGCGGATACACAGATACGCAGTATTTT
v_call: TRBV5-3; clone_size: few; j_call: TRBJ2-1; d_call: -; cdr3_aa: CARSLMGSYNEQFF; cdr3_nt: TGTGCCAGAAGCCTAATGGGCTCCTACAATGAGCAGTTCTTC
v_call: TRBV6-1; clone_size: few; j_call: TRBJ2-3; d_call: -; cdr3_aa: CASKLALGSTDTQYF; cdr3_nt: TGTGCCAGCAAGTTAGCGTTGGGAAGCACAGATACGCAGTATTTT
v_call: TRBV5-6; clone_size: once; j_call: TRBJ2-7; d_call: TRBD1; cdr3_aa: CASSTAGTAYEQYF; cdr3_nt: TGTGCCAGCAGCACCGCCGGGACAGCATACGAGCAGTACTTC
v_call: TRBV20-1; clone_size: few; j_call: TRBJ2-7; d_call: TRBD2; cdr3_aa: CSARSGTASSYEQYF; cdr3_nt: TGCAGTGCTAGGAGCGGGACTGCTAGCTCCTACGAGCAGTACTTC
v_call: TRBV19; clone_size: few; j_call: TRBJ2-7; d_call: -; cdr3_aa: CASSPSSVAEQYF; cdr3_nt: TGTGCCAGTAGTCCCTCATCAGTGGCCGAGCAGTACTTC
v_call: TRBV4-3; clone_size: -; j_call: TRBJ2-7; d_call: -; cdr3_aa: CASSRGRPAYEQYF; cdr3_nt: TGCGCCAGCAGCCGAGGACGCCCCGCTTACGAGCAGTACTTC
v_call: TRBV2; clone_size: -; j_call: TRBJ2-2; d_call: -; cdr3_aa: CASRDYSTGELFF; cdr3_nt: TGTGCCAGCAGGGACTACAGCACCGGGGAGCTGTTTTTT